These 32 T cell receptor beta chains originate from one sample sequenced in a study of early T cells in non-severe SARS-CoV-2 infection. TCRdb itself ran the 5' RACE reads through MiXCR, one entry per CDR3 protein. The data show approximately 63,000 distinct CDR3 sequences, with approximately 6.1% seen just once and about 3.6% held by the top ten. The sample consisted of whole blood, taken at baseline. Every receptor here comes from an adult who was a healthcare worker with PCR-confirmed SARS-CoV-2 infection or an uninfected control (not recorded which).

This sequence joins TRBV7-8 and TRBJ2-5; no definite D call. The CDR3 loop spans 16 amino acids. Trimming took off 8 bases at V and 2 bases at J, with 21 bases between the two ends. Germline CDR1 SGHVS, CDR2 FQNEAQ. DNA for the CDR3: TGTGCCAGCCTCCGAGGTGTGGATACATTTCAAGAGACCCAGTACTTC. Protein: CASLRGVDTFQETQYF. The whole variable domain, remainder taken from reference TRBV7-8 and TRBJ2-5, is GAGVSQSPRYKVAKRGQDVALRCDPISGHVSLFWYQQALGQGPEFLTYFQNEAQLDKSGLPSDRFFAERPEGSVSTLKIQRTQQEDSAVYLCASLRGVDTFQETQYFGPGTRLLVL.

This clonotype was detected ten times or more. The chain couples TRBV19 to TRBJ1-3; no definite D call. Germline lookup yields CDR1 LNHDA and CDR2 SQIVND (reference sequence). V was clipped by 3 bases and J by 0 bases, with 9 bases between them. This CDR3 region has 15 residues. For the CDR3, the DNA is TGTGCCAGTAGTATCGCCGGCCACTCTGGAAACACCATATATTTT. It yields the protein CASSIAGHSGNTIYF. The whole variable domain, filled in from reference TRBV19 and TRBJ1-3, reads DGGITQSPKYLFRKEGQNVTLSCEQNLNHDAMYWYRQDPGQGLRLIYYSQIVNDFQKGDIAEGYSVSREKKESFPLTVTSAQKNPTAFYLCASSIAGHSGNTIYFGEGSWLTVV.

The rearrangement uses TRBV7-9 and TRBJ1-6; D is ambiguous. The CDR3 is made up of 13 amino acids. V was pared by 4 bases and J by 5 bases, with 6 bases between. The V gene's germline CDR1 is SEHNR and CDR2 FQNEAQ (reference sequence). CDR3: CASSSGNNSPLHF. DNA of the CDR3: TGTGCCAGCAGCTCCGGAAATAATTCACCCCTCCACTTT.

There are many counts of this clonotype. This chain connects TRBV19 to TRBJ2-7; no reliable D call. This CDR3 is 15 amino acids long. Germline CDR1 reads LNHDA; CDR2 reads SQIVND (reference sequence). V was shortened by 4 bases and J by 0 bases, with 13 bases between the two germline ends. The CDR3 sequence is CASSTSRYHSYEQYF. CDR3 DNA sequence: TGTGCCAGTAGTACCTCTAGGTATCACTCCTACGAGCAGTACTTC. Looking up the rest from reference TRBV19 and TRBJ2-7 gives the full variable domain: DGGITQSPKYLFRKEGQNVTLSCEQNLNHDAMYWYRQDPGQGLRLIYYSQIVNDFQKGDIAEGYSVSREKKESFPLTVTSAQKNPTAFYLCASSTSRYHSYEQYFGPGTRLTVT.

As regards this clonotype: Without the conserved terminal phenylalanine or tryptophan, this CDR3 likely stems from a read error. This chain joins TRBV28 and TRBJ2-5, with D tentatively TRBD1 (6 bases). Per the germline V gene, CDR1 is MDHEN and CDR2 is SYDVKM. Trimming pared 5 bases from V and 3 bases from J, leaving 19 bases between. This CDR3 is 16 amino acids long. The CDR3, as DNA: TGTGCCAGCAGTCCACAACAGGGATGGGTCGAAGAGACCCAGTACTCC. It yields the protein CASSPQQGWVEETQYS.

This clonotype was counted only a few times. The chain joins TRBV6-6 to TRBJ1-2, with D unresolved. The V end was cut by 6 bases, the J end by 8 bases, with 16 bases between. In germline, CDR1 is MNHNY, CDR2 SVGAGI (reference sequence). CDR3 length: 13 amino acids. In DNA, the CDR3 is TGTGCCAGCAGCCGGGAAACTTCCCAGGGCTACACCTTC. It specifies CASSRETSQGYTF.

This clonotype was detected only a few times. This rearrangement joins TRBV18 to TRBJ2-7; either TRBD1 or TRBD2 may fit D (6 bases each). Germline CDR1 is KGHSH and CDR2 is LQKENI. Trimming took 2 bases from V and 7 from J, leaving 21 bases between them. The CDR3 is 16 residues long. The CDR3 loop reads CASSPNSGGLNGEQYF. The CDR3 DNA follows: TGTGCCAGCTCACCAAATAGTGGGGGGCTAAATGGGGAGCAGTACTTC.

The chain is built from TRBV20-1 and TRBJ2-5, with D tentatively TRBD1 or TRBD2 (5 bases each). The CDR3 is 15 amino acids. V dropped 1 base and J dropped 5 bases, with 17 bases sitting between them. Germline V gene sequence: CDR1 DFQATT, CDR2 SNEGSKA (reference sequence). The CDR3 spells CSARVRGGVEETQYF. CDR3 sequence (DNA): TGCAGTGCTAGAGTGCGTGGGGGAGTTGAGGAGACCCAGTACTTC.

This clonotype showed up just a few times. This chain uses TRBV3-1 with TRBJ2-5; TRBD2 is a possible D gene (6 bases). CDR1 and CDR2 from the germline V gene are LGHDT and YNNKEL (reference sequence). The CDR3 is made up of 14 amino acids. V was shortened by 4 bases and J by 4 bases, with 13 bases between the two germline ends. This CDR3 reads CASSPLLGGETQYF. CDR3 DNA sequence: TGTGCCAGCAGCCCGCTTTTGGGAGGAGAGACCCAGTACTTC.

In its sample, this clonotype was seen many times. The genes are TRBV20-1 and TRBJ2-5; D gene uncertain. Trimming removed 6 bases from V and 1 base from J, with 12 bases in between. The CDR3 is 13 residues long. CDR1 and CDR2 from the germline V gene are DFQATT and SNEGSKA (reference sequence). The CDR3: CSAPDGFQETQYF. The CDR3 DNA sequence: TGCAGTGCCCCGGACGGGTTCCAAGAGACCCAGTACTTC.

Ten or more counts support this clonotype. The chain joins TRBV7-9 to TRBJ2-2, with 7 bases aligning to TRBD2. Germline CDR1 reads SEHNR; CDR2 reads FQNEAQ (reference sequence). V dropped 1 base and J dropped 3; count of bases not matched to a gene: 11. The CDR3 runs 18 residues. The DNA of the CDR3 is TGTGCCAGCAGCTTAGGTTTCCGCGGGAGTCGGGACACCGGGGAGCTGTTTTTT. Protein sequence: CASSLGFRGSRDTGELFF.

Ten or more counts support this clonotype. The chain links TRBV14 to TRBJ1-2, with TRBD1 matching over 11 bases. This CDR3 is 15 amino acids long. J was trimmed by 7 bases and V by 1 base; bases with no gene match: 5. Germline V gives CDR1 SGHDN, CDR2 FVKESK. This CDR3 reads CASSQVDRGPGGYTF. CDR3 in DNA: TGTGCCAGCAGCCAAGTGGACAGGGGGCCGGGTGGCTACACCTTC.

This clonotype was seen repeatedly, ten times or more. The chain recombines TRBV6-2 or TRBV6-3 with TRBJ1-2; TRBD1 matches 8 bases. The CDR3 length is 15 residues. CDR1 is MNHEY and CDR2 is SVGEGT in the germline V gene. J was trimmed by 0 bases and V by 2 bases; bases with no gene match: 2. CDR3 amino acids: CASSYETGANYGYTF. DNA of the CDR3: TGTGCCAGCAGTTACGAGACAGGGGCTAACTATGGCTACACCTTC.

This clonotype appeared many times. The rearrangement joins TRBV20-1 to TRBJ2-7, with TRBD2 matching 12 bases. The CDR3 has 15 residues. Germline values: CDR1 DFQATT, CDR2 SNEGSKA (reference sequence). V dropped 7 bases and J dropped 5; count of bases not matched to a gene: 12. This chain's CDR3 is CSGLAGEAARDEQYF. In nucleotides, the CDR3 is TGCAGTGGACTAGCGGGAGAAGCCGCCAGAGACGAGCAGTACTTC.

Many counts were recorded for this clonotype. The chain joins TRBV28 to TRBJ1-2, with 7 bases matching TRBD1. V lost 6 bases, J lost 4 bases, and 14 bases stayed unmatched. This CDR3 contains 16 residues. The V gene's germline CDR1 is MDHEN and CDR2 SYDVKM. The CDR3 coding sequence is TGTGCCAGCAGAGTTTGGAGCGACAGGGCGACCTATGGCTACACCTTC. Its protein product is CASRVWSDRATYGYTF.

This clonotype was seen more than once but under ten times. In nucleotides, the CDR3 is TGCGCCACTTCGACCGGGGCGGGGAACACTGAAGCTTTCTTT. Its protein is CATSTGAGNTEAFF. The V gene is TRBV5-1, the J gene TRBJ1-1, with a tentative D call TRBD1 (5 bases). Deletions cut 9 bases from V and 1 base from J, with 16 bases between. Looked up from germline, CDR1 is SGHRS and CDR2 is YFSETQ. This CDR3 spans 14 amino acids.

This clonotype showed up many times. The rearrangement uses TRBV7-9 and TRBJ2-3, with unresolved D. The V end lost 5 bases, the J end lost 4 bases, and 7 bases lay between the germline ends. Germline CDR1 SEHNR, CDR2 FQNEAQ (reference sequence). The CDR3 totals 12 residues. As DNA, the CDR3 is TGTGCCAGCAGCCACGTCGCAGATACGCAGTATTTT. This codes for CASSHVADTQYF.

This clonotype was recorded a few times. This chain uses TRBV20-1 with TRBJ1-2, with a weak D call TRBD1 (6 bases). The germline gives CDR1 DFQATT, CDR2 SNEGSKA (reference sequence). Trimming removed 3 bases at V and 2 bases at J, with 13 bases between. The CDR3 is made up of 14 amino acids. CDR3 bases: TGCAGTGCTAGGGGCAGGGGCAGGAACTATGGCTACACCTTC. As protein: CSARGRGRNYGYTF.

This clonotype was detected only a few times. The V call is TRBV7-6, the J call TRBJ2-7, with a tentative D call TRBD1 (6 bases). This CDR3 is 12 amino acids long. The V gene lost 4 bases and the J gene lost 6 bases, with 10 bases spanning the gap. Germline CDR1 SGHVS, CDR2 FNYEAQ. The CDR3 region is CASSSDRPEQYF. DNA for the CDR3: TGTGCCAGCAGCTCTGACAGGCCCGAGCAGTACTTC.

The chain carries TRBV5-1 and TRBJ2-7, with unresolved D. The germline V gene encodes CDR1 SGHRS and CDR2 YFSETQ. The CDR3 totals 15 residues. V was cut by 0 bases and J by 0 bases, with 10 bases left in between. The CDR3 DNA is TGCGCCAGCAGCTTGGATCGGCAGTACTCCTACGAGCAGTACTTC. Translated, it gives CASSLDRQYSYEQYF.

This clonotype was seen many times. This chain uses TRBV12-3 or TRBV12-4 with TRBJ2-1, with unresolved D. V was trimmed by 6 bases and J by 0 bases, leaving 18 bases between them. The length of the CDR3 is 17 residues. In DNA, the CDR3 is TGTGCCAGCAGCCCGACTCATGGGTCCTCCTCCTACAATGAGCAGTTCTTC. Translation: CASSPTHGSSSYNEQFF.

This clonotype was counted many times. This chain connects TRBV18 to TRBJ1-5; D not certain. V dropped 3 bases and J dropped 3 bases, with 3 bases sitting between them. The CDR3 loop spans 12 amino acids. Germline V gives CDR1 KGHSH, CDR2 LQKENI. The CDR3: CASSPPNQPQHF. The CDR3 region has the DNA TGTGCCAGCTCACCTCCCAATCAGCCCCAGCATTTT.

In its sample, this clonotype was seen many times. J is TRBJ2-5 and V is TRBV7-8; D is uncertain. Germline V gene lookup returns CDR1 SGHVS and CDR2 FQNEAQ. V lost 2 bases and J 1 base, leaving 14 bases between the germline ends. The CDR3 is made up of 16 amino acids. Here the CDR3 reads CASSLKGIGTQETQYF. The CDR3 DNA reads TGTGCCAGCAGCTTAAAGGGAATAGGTACCCAAGAGACCCAGTACTTC.

This clonotype was observed a few times. The chain is built from TRBV28 and TRBJ2-7; TRBD1 is a possible D gene (6 bases). Trimming took 6 bases from V and 2 from J, leaving 17 bases between them. The CDR3 runs to 15 residues. Germline V lookup: CDR1 MDHEN, CDR2 SYDVKM. CDR3 region: CASRTPGHQTYEQYF. CDR3 in DNA: TGTGCCAGCAGGACACCGGGACATCAAACCTACGAGCAGTACTTC.

In this sample, this clonotype turned up a few times. CDR3 loop: CASSSTGSTDTQYF. In DNA, the CDR3 is TGTGCCAGCAGCTCCACAGGTAGCACAGATACGCAGTATTTT. J is TRBJ2-3 and V is TRBV7-3; tentatively, D is TRBD1 (5 bases). The germline V gene has CDR1 SGHTA and CDR2 FQGTGA. The CDR3 is 14 amino acids. V was shortened by 4 bases and J by 0 bases, with 8 bases between the two germline ends.

The chain has TRBV4-1 and TRBJ2-5; D not certain. Germline V CDR1 and CDR2: MGHRA, YSYEKL. This CDR3 spans 15 amino acids. Trimming pared 1 base from V and 2 bases from J, leaving 11 bases between. The CDR3, as DNA: TGCGCCAGCAGCCAAGTGGAAACGGCTCAAGAGACCCAGTACTTC. Translation gives CASSQVETAQETQYF.

This clonotype was counted at least ten times. This chain uses TRBV30 with TRBJ2-7, with D perhaps given as TRBD1 or TRBD2 (5 bases each). Germline assignment: CDR1 GTSNPN and CDR2 SVGIG (reference sequence). The V gene lost 1 base and the J gene lost 3 bases, with 13 bases spanning the gap. This CDR3 comprises 14 residues. The CDR3 DNA reads TGTGCCTGGAGTGAAGTGGGGGTTTACTACGAGCAGTACTTC. Its protein product is CAWSEVGVYYEQYF.

This clonotype was observed many times. This chain joins TRBV5-6 and TRBJ2-7; D remains unclear. V lost 1 base to trimming and J lost 2 bases, with 10 bases between them. Germline loops: CDR1 SGHDT, CDR2 YYEEEE. This CDR3 has 14 amino acids. CDR3 sequence (DNA): TGTGCCAGCAGCTTGTGGCTAGTCCCCTACGAGCAGTACTTC. Its protein product is CASSLWLVPYEQYF. Supplemented by reference TRBV5-6 and TRBJ2-7, the full variable domain reads DAGVTQSPTHLIKTRGQQVTLRCSPKSGHDTVSWYQQALGQGPQFIFQYYEEEERQRGNFPDRFSGHQFPNYSSELNVNALLLGDSALYLCASSLWLVPYEQYFGPGTRLTVT.

This clonotype has a handful of counts. This chain links TRBV5-1 with TRBJ2-2, with D tentatively TRBD1 (6 bases). Germline V gene data show CDR1 as SGHRS and CDR2 as YFSETQ. Trimming left V 4 bases short and J 5 bases short, with 18 bases between. The CDR3 has 16 residues. The CDR3 region has the DNA TGCGCCAGCAGCCGCTCCCCACAGGGTTCGACCGGGGAGCTGTTTTTT. This codes for CASSRSPQGSTGELFF. The full variable domain, in which reference TRBV5-1 and TRBJ2-2 provide the parts outside the CDR3, is KAGVTQTPRYLIKTRGQQVTLSCSPISGHRSVSWYQQTPGQGLQFLFEYFSETQRNKGNFPGRFSGRQFSNSRSEMNVSTLELGDSALYLCASSRSPQGSTGELFFGEGSRLTVL.

This clonotype was recorded a few times. The chain uses TRBV6-1 and TRBJ1-1; D gene unclear. The CDR3 length is 16 residues. CDR1 and CDR2 from the germline V gene are MNHNS and SASEGT. Trimming shortened V by 0 bases and J by 3 bases, and 14 bases separated the two germline ends. The CDR3 bases are TGTGCCAGCAGTGAAGCTTTCGGGCAGGTTCACACTGAAGCTTTCTTT. Protein sequence: CASSEAFGQVHTEAFF.

This clonotype was counted ten times or more. The V and J genes are TRBV20-1 and TRBJ2-1; 8 bases are a match to TRBD2. The CDR3 loop spans 14 amino acids. With V trimmed by 3 bases and J by 5 bases, 6 bases remained unmatched. CDR1 is DFQATT and CDR2 is SNEGSKA in the germline V gene (reference sequence). The CDR3 spells CSASKREKNNEQFF. Here the CDR3 DNA reads TGCAGTGCTAGCAAGCGGGAGAAAAACAATGAGCAGTTCTTC.

This clonotype was observed a handful of times. The chain combines TRBV29-1 with TRBJ1-1; the D is unclear. Germline assignment: CDR1 SQVTM and CDR2 ANQGSEA. With 7 bases removed from V and 4 bases from J, the gap between germline ends came to 10 bases. There are 11 residues in the CDR3. CDR3 sequence (DNA): TGCAGCGCCTCCCGAGCCACTGAAGCTTTCTTT. Translating it yields CSASRATEAFF.